This paragraph reports one T cell receptor beta chain. Its antigen is unidentified. This entry is derived from a study of T cell responses to AZD1222 COVID-19 vaccine. TCRdb's table, derived via immunoSEQ multiplex PCR, lists solely in-frame clones and lacks some. The sample has 200,000 or so clones, about 87% seen once. Study-level findings and limits: Most donors were white British, females outnumbered males, and clonal diversity was possibly underestimated. Spike-specific TCR breadth and depth both grew after two AZD1222 doses. Distributed over spike, vaccine-associated CD4 TCRs predominated at 160-218 and 743-854. Targets within unmutated variant regions were reportedly found for nearly half of spike-specific TCRs.

This TCR came from an adult in good health. The input for sequencing was peripheral blood, taken on day 0 of MenACWY control vaccination.

For the CDR3, the DNA is TGTGCCAGCAGCCAAGCCCGGACAGGGGACGAGCAGTACTTC. Translation: CASSQARTGDEQYF. V and J are TRBV4-2 and TRBJ2-7, with TRBD1 matching 9 bases. V lost 1 base to trimming and J lost 5 bases; unmatched junction nucleotides: 3. Germline lookup yields CDR1 LGHNA and CDR2 YNFKEQ. The length of the CDR3 is 14 residues.